These 27 T cell receptor beta chains were sequenced from one sample in a study of shared clonotypes between healthy human individuals (dated by TCRdb to the early 2020s). The library was generated by the immunoSEQ multiplex PCR assay. TCRdb re-hosts the immuneACCESS table, in-frame sequences only. Its copies lack some clones; in the studies checked, an unresolved V gene accounts for under half of them, and the cause for the rest is not known. The sample has some 2 million clones on record, 85% to 95% of them singletons. Clones ranked in the top ten supply more than 0.1% of the sample. The sequencing sample was made of naive CD4+ T cells sorted from blood. Explained via the paper, the cell subset or site label denotes: CD45RA+ positively selected. The source is a young man in good health.

CDR3 sequence (DNA): TGCGCCAGCAGCCATCAGGGACAGGCGACTGAAGCTTTCTTT. Translation: CASSHQGQATEAFF. The chain couples TRBV5-1 to TRBJ1-1; 8 bases agree with TRBD1. Trimming removed 4 bases from V and 5 bases from J; junction bases left unmatched: 7. Germline V CDR1 and CDR2: SGHRS, YFSETQ. The CDR3 is 14 amino acids. The full variable domain, its missing parts supplied by reference TRBV5-1 and TRBJ1-1, is KAGVTQTPRYLIKTRGQQVTLSCSPISGHRSVSWYQQTPGQGLQFLFEYFSETQRNKGNFPGRFSGRQFSNSRSEMNVSTLELGDSALYLCASSHQGQATEAFFGQGTRLTVV.

This clone was seen just once. This chain links TRBV2 with TRBJ1-2, with D possibly being TRBD1 (5 bases). Trimming pared 6 bases from V and 0 bases from J, leaving 14 bases between. Germline values: CDR1 SNHLY, CDR2 FYNNEI. This CDR3 spans 15 amino acids. The chain's CDR3 is CASRRGRSPNYGYTF. Written as DNA, the CDR3 is TGTGCCAGCAGGCGGGGCAGGAGCCCTAACTATGGCTACACCTTC.

This clone has a single count. The chain links TRBV4-3 to TRBJ2-5; D is uncertain. The CDR3 sequence is 15 residues long. V lost 4 bases and J 3 bases, leaving 15 bases between the germline ends. Germline values: CDR1 LGHNA, CDR2 YSLEER. The CDR3 coding sequence is TGCGCCAGCAGCCTGGCATTGGCTGGAAAAGAGACCCAGTACTTC. This gives the protein CASSLALAGKETQYF.

About this clone: A much larger clone differs by one base, so this may be a read error. Other DNA variants within this sample encode the same CDR3. The rearrangement joins TRBV6-5 to TRBJ1-5; no reliable D call. The V end was cut by 6 bases, the J end by 4 bases, with 10 bases between. The V gene's germline CDR1 is MNHEY and CDR2 SVGAGI. This CDR3 has 13 residues. The CDR3: CASSTDRNQPQHF. As DNA, the CDR3 is TGTGCCAGCAGCACCGACCGGAATCAGCCCCAGCATTTT.

The rearrangement joins TRBV2 to TRBJ2-7, with 9 bases matching TRBD2. CDR3 length: 16 residues. Germline V gene sequence: CDR1 SNHLY, CDR2 FYNNEI. V shed 1 base, J shed 1 base, and the junction held 5 bases outside the gene matches. CDR3 loop: CASSEELAGRSYEQYF. The CDR3 DNA reads as TGTGCCAGCAGTGAAGAGCTAGCGGGAAGATCCTACGAGCAGTACTTC.

This chain uses TRBV11-2 with TRBJ2-2, with 16 bases fitting TRBD2. The junction had 8 bases not matched to a gene; V was cut back by 5 bases and J by 5 bases. There are 18 residues in the CDR3. In germline, CDR1 is SGHAT, CDR2 FQNNGV. DNA for the CDR3: TGTGCCAGCAGCCCGGGACTAGCGGGAGGGCCGATTACCGGGGAGCTGTTTTTT. Translating gives CASSPGLAGGPITGELFF.

The chain joins TRBV4-2 to TRBJ1-4; 10 nucleotides agree with TRBD1. In germline, CDR1 is LGHNA, CDR2 YNFKEQ. This CDR3 has 17 amino acids. Trimming at V came to 3 bases and at J to 1 base, leaving 5 bases not matched to a gene. CDR3 region: CASSHPRTGGTNEKLFF. CDR3 nucleotide sequence: TGTGCCAGCAGCCATCCCCGGACAGGGGGAACTAATGAAAAACTGTTTTTT.

This sequence joins TRBV7-2 and TRBJ1-2; D gene unclear. The CDR3 has 13 amino acids. With 6 bases removed from V and 4 bases from J, the gap between germline ends came to 12 bases. CDR1 is SGHTA and CDR2 is FQGNSA in the germline V gene. Written as DNA, the CDR3 is TGTGCCAGCAGTTCAGCGCAACGCTATGGCTACACCTTC. Amino acids: CASSSAQRYGYTF.

This chain links TRBV5-4 with TRBJ1-1; D unclear. Germline loops: CDR1 SGHNT, CDR2 YYREEE (reference sequence). Trimming took 3 bases from V and 1 from J, leaving 7 bases between them. The CDR3 is 13 residues long. This chain's CDR3 is CASSYDKNTEAFF. The CDR3 nucleotides are TGTGCCAGCAGCTACGACAAGAACACTGAAGCTTTCTTT.

V usage is TRBV5-1 and J usage is TRBJ2-5, with D tentatively TRBD1 (6 bases). The CDR3 runs 15 residues. Per the germline V gene, CDR1 is SGHRS and CDR2 is YFSETQ. V was pared by 4 bases and J by 4 bases, with 17 bases between. Here the CDR3 DNA reads TGCGCCAGCAGCGCGGACGGAAAAGGGGGAGAGACCCAGTACTTC. Residues: CASSADGKGGETQYF.

This rearrangement joins TRBV4-1 to TRBJ2-7, with a weak D call TRBD1 (6 bases). The V gene lost 1 base and the J gene lost 0 bases, with 13 bases spanning the gap. The CDR3 contains 16 residues. The germline CDR1 and CDR2 sequences are MGHRA and YSYEKL. The DNA for the CDR3 is TGCGCCAGCAGCCAAGGAACAGGGAGCAGCTCCTACGAGCAGTACTTC. This translates into CASSQGTGSSSYEQYF.

The gene calls are TRBV6-1 and TRBJ1-4, with 7 positions matching TRBD1. The junction had 10 bases not matched to a gene; V was cut back by 1 base and J by 11 bases. Germline CDR1 and CDR2: MNHNS and SASEGT. CDR3 size: 15 residues. The CDR3 loop is CASSEGGDSRGKLFF. The DNA of the CDR3 is TGTGCCAGCAGTGAAGGCGGGGACAGCCGGGGCAAACTGTTTTTT.

The chain recombines TRBV18 with TRBJ2-5, with D maybe TRBD1 (5 bases). The germline gives CDR1 KGHSH, CDR2 LQKENI. Trimming removed 0 bases from V and 2 bases from J, with 10 bases in between. The CDR3 covers 15 residues. The CDR3 sequence is CASSPPVKGQETQYF. The CDR3 DNA reads TGTGCCAGCTCACCACCGGTGAAGGGGCAAGAGACCCAGTACTTC.

J is TRBJ2-7 and V is TRBV7-9; D tentatively fits TRBD1 or TRBD2 (5 bases each). CDR1 is SEHNR and CDR2 is FQNEAQ in the germline V gene (reference sequence). V shed 2 bases and J shed 5 bases, with 13 bases lying between them. The CDR3 is made up of 14 amino acids. The DNA of the CDR3 is TGTGCCAGCAGCTTATCCCGGGGCACAGACGAGCAGTACTTC. It is translated as CASSLSRGTDEQYF.

The CDR3 region is CAINPDRAGGYTF. CDR3 bases: TGTGCCATCAATCCGGACAGGGCGGGAGGCTACACCTTC. This chain uses TRBV10-3 with TRBJ1-2, with 8 bases identical to TRBD1. Germline V lookup: CDR1 ENHRY, CDR2 SYGVKD. Trimming cost V 7 bases and J 8 bases; bases outside gene matches: 9. This CDR3 has 13 residues.

Turning to this clone: The sample holds other DNA sequences that translate to the same CDR3. The chain recombines TRBV6-5 with TRBJ2-1, with D perhaps TRBD2 (5 bases). CDR1 and CDR2 from the germline V gene are MNHEY and SVGAGI. Trimming took off 0 bases at V and 0 bases at J, with 6 bases between the two ends. The CDR3 covers 15 residues. CDR3 DNA: TGTGCCAGCAGTTACTCAGGAGGCTCCTACAATGAGCAGTTCTTC. Amino acids: CASSYSGGSYNEQFF.

The V call is TRBV7-2, the J call TRBJ2-5; either TRBD1 or TRBD2 may supply D (6 bases each). The CDR3 sequence is 15 residues long. Germline V lookup: CDR1 SGHTA, CDR2 FQGNSA. Deletions cut 5 bases from V and 2 bases from J, with 15 bases between. The CDR3 loop is CASSKGGDYQETQYF. The DNA of the CDR3 is TGTGCCAGCAGCAAGGGGGGAGATTATCAAGAGACCCAGTACTTC.

V and J are TRBV6-5 and TRBJ2-7, with TRBD1 matching 8 bases. Germline V gene lookup returns CDR1 MNHEY and CDR2 SVGAGI. This CDR3 region has 14 residues. J was trimmed by 6 bases and V by 6 bases; bases with no gene match: 10. The CDR3 loop reads CASRSPGQVSEQYF. For the CDR3, the DNA is TGTGCCAGCAGATCCCCGGGACAGGTATCCGAGCAGTACTTC.

Comment on this clone: Distinct nucleotide sequences in the sample also encode this CDR3. The genes are TRBV27 and TRBJ1-1; possible D gene TRBD1, 5 bases. The length of the CDR3 is 14 residues. Looked up from germline, CDR1 is MNHEY and CDR2 is SMNVEV (reference sequence). V was trimmed by 5 bases and J by 0 bases, leaving 10 bases between them. The CDR3 DNA reads as TGTGCCAGCAGTCTCGACAGTTTGAACACTGAAGCTTTCTTT. This gives the protein CASSLDSLNTEAFF.

The J gene is TRBJ2-2, the V gene TRBV7-9; 7 bases agree with TRBD1. CDR3 length equals 16 residues. V shed 6 bases, J shed 2 bases, and the junction held 9 bases outside the gene matches. Germline V CDR1 and CDR2: SEHNR, FQNEAQ (reference sequence). The CDR3 loop reads CASSSPGQKNTGELFF. DNA of the CDR3: TGTGCCAGCAGTTCACCGGGACAGAAAAACACCGGGGAGCTGTTTTTT.

V usage is TRBV7-9 and J usage is TRBJ2-1, with TRBD2 as a possible D gene (5 bases). Germline CDR1 and CDR2: SEHNR and FQNEAQ (reference sequence). The germline V and J ends were trimmed by 0 bases and 8 bases, with 11 bases remaining between them. This CDR3 spans 14 amino acids. The CDR3 spells CASSLAGGSHEQFF. CDR3 in DNA: TGTGCCAGCAGCTTAGCGGGCGGGTCCCATGAGCAGTTCTTC. The full variable domain, its missing parts supplied by reference TRBV7-9 and TRBJ2-1, is DTGVSQNPRHKITKRGQNVTFRCDPISEHNRLYWYRQTLGQGPEFLTYFQNEAQLEKSRLLSDRFSAERPKGSFSTLEIQRTEQGDSAMYLCASSLAGGSHEQFFGPGTRLTVL.

The chain has TRBV11-2 and TRBJ2-7, with a weak D call TRBD2 (7 bases). The germline CDR1 and CDR2 sequences are SGHAT and FQNNGV. Trimming stripped 0 bases from V and 5 bases from J, with 14 bases between. This CDR3 contains 15 residues. The CDR3 sequence: CASSLEGGTMNEQYF. CDR3 DNA sequence: TGTGCCAGCAGCTTAGAGGGGGGGACAATGAACGAGCAGTACTTC.

This chain links TRBV4-3 with TRBJ2-7; possible D gene TRBD1, 6 bases. The CDR3 is made up of 16 amino acids. The germline V gene has CDR1 LGHNA and CDR2 YSLEER. The ends were cut back, 0 bases at V and 5 bases at J, with 17 bases in the middle. CDR3 residues: CASSQDLVGGSDEQYF. DNA of the CDR3: TGCGCCAGCAGCCAAGATCTAGTAGGGGGTAGCGACGAGCAGTACTTC.

The chain combines TRBV30 with TRBJ2-4; unclear D gene. V was shortened by 2 bases and J by 0 bases, with 8 bases between the two germline ends. There are 14 residues in the CDR3. Looked up from germline, CDR1 is GTSNPN and CDR2 is SVGIG (reference sequence). The CDR3 DNA sequence: TGTGCCTGGAGTCCCGACCTAGCCAAAAACATTCAGTACTTC. It translates to CAWSPDLAKNIQYF. Full variable domain (missing parts from reference TRBV30 and TRBJ2-4): SQTIHQWPATLVQPVGSPLSLECTVEGTSNPNLYWYRQAAGRGLQLLFYSVGIGQISSEVPQNLSASRPQDRQFILSSKKLLLSDSGFYLCAWSPDLAKNIQYFGAGTRLSVL.

The rearrangement uses TRBV11-2 and TRBJ2-3; 9 bases are a match to TRBD2. Looked up from germline, CDR1 is SGHAT and CDR2 is FQNNGV. The CDR3 has 13 amino acids. Trimming removed 7 bases from V and 4 bases from J; junction bases left unmatched: 3. The CDR3 region is CASTKRGADTQYF. As DNA, the CDR3 is TGTGCCAGCACAAAGCGGGGGGCAGATACGCAGTATTTT.

This clone has only one observation. The chain couples TRBV5-1 to TRBJ2-5, with D possibly matching TRBD1 (6 bases). CDR3 size: 17 residues. V was trimmed by 4 bases and J by 4 bases, leaving 23 bases between them. CDR1 is SGHRS and CDR2 is YFSETQ in the germline V gene. CDR3 in DNA: TGCGCCAGCAGCAATGGGACACTCCCCCTTTCGGGAGAGACCCAGTACTTC. It encodes CASSNGTLPLSGETQYF.

The chain uses TRBV30 and TRBJ1-3; tentative D call: TRBD1 (5 bases). V lost 2 bases to trimming and J lost 0 bases, with 14 bases between them. This CDR3 is built from 16 residues. CDR1 GTSNPN and CDR2 SVGIG come from the germline V gene (reference sequence). CDR3 nucleotide sequence: TGTGCCTGGAGTTCAGAAGGGGACTTCTCTGGAAACACCATATATTTT. Its protein product is CAWSSEGDFSGNTIYF.